The 10 T cell receptor beta chains below come from one sample, sequenced in a study of control samples from healthy donors and cancer patients. Profiling relied on immunoSEQ multiplex PCR, and the TCRdb table lists in-frame clones only, not all of them. The data hold 150,000 to 200,000 clones, with roughly 92% observed a single time. The material sequenced was blood. The receptors were gathered from a woman in her 30s in good health.

The J gene is TRBJ2-2, the V gene TRBV9; the D gene is possibly TRBD1 (5 bases). Germline loops: CDR1 SGDLS, CDR2 YYNGEE. There are 13 residues in the CDR3. The ends were cut back, 0 bases at V and 5 bases at J, with 5 bases in the middle. CDR3: CASSVGQTGELFF. The DNA for the CDR3 is TGTGCCAGCAGCGTAGGACAGACCGGGGAGCTGTTTTTT.

V gene TRBV5-1 combines with J gene TRBJ2-7; 7 bases are a match to TRBD1. J lost 3 bases, V lost 3 bases, and 9 bases had no gene match. From germline, CDR1 is SGHRS and CDR2 YFSETQ. The CDR3 runs 15 residues. CDR3: CASSSTLTGNYEQYF. CDR3 coding DNA: TGCGCCAGCAGCTCCACCCTGACAGGGAACTACGAGCAGTACTTC.

This clone was detected a few times. The chain couples TRBV4-2 to TRBJ2-7; the D gene could be TRBD1 or TRBD2 (5 bases each). The length of the CDR3 is 15 residues. In germline, CDR1 is LGHNA, CDR2 YNFKEQ. The V end lost 3 bases, the J end lost 6 bases, and 18 bases lay between the germline ends. Here the CDR3 DNA reads TGTGCCAGCAGCCAGGACGGGACCCACCTTACCGAGCAGTACTTC. It is translated as CASSQDGTHLTEQYF.

The chain carries TRBV24-1 and TRBJ1-1; D is possibly TRBD1 (6 bases). The length of the CDR3 is 15 residues. The V end was cut by 2 bases, the J end by 2 bases, with 11 bases between. Germline loops: CDR1 KGHDR, CDR2 SFDVKD. CDR3 amino acids: CATSDSQGLNTEAFF. As DNA, the CDR3 is TGTGCCACCAGTGATTCACAGGGCTTAAACACTGAAGCTTTCTTT.

The CDR3 bases are TGTGCCAGCAGCAAACCAGGGACCACTGAAGCTTTCTTT. Encoded protein: CASSKPGTTEAFF. The chain recombines TRBV6-2 or TRBV6-3 with TRBJ1-1; the D gene is possibly TRBD1 (5 bases). The germline gives CDR1 MNHEY, CDR2 SVGEGT. Trimming stripped 6 bases from V and 4 bases from J, with 12 bases between. This CDR3 has 13 residues.

This sequence joins TRBV5-6 and TRBJ1-6; 8 positions agree with TRBD1. The junction had 3 bases not matched to a gene; V was cut back by 0 bases and J by 7 bases. The CDR3 totals 15 residues. Germline V lookup: CDR1 SGHDT, CDR2 YYEEEE. The CDR3 spells CASSLGTGLNSPLHF. The CDR3 nucleotides are TGTGCCAGCAGCTTGGGGACAGGGTTGAATTCACCCCTCCACTTT.

This rearrangement joins TRBV18 to TRBJ2-5; possible D gene TRBD2, 6 bases. This CDR3 is built from 15 residues. Trimming removed 3 bases at V and 2 bases at J, with 13 bases between. Germline CDR1 KGHSH, CDR2 LQKENI. As DNA, the CDR3 is TGTGCCAGCTCACCCTCGATAGCGGTTCAAGAGACCCAGTACTTC. Amino acids: CASSPSIAVQETQYF.

The V and J genes are TRBV29-1 and TRBJ2-7, with D perhaps matching TRBD2 (6 bases). Trimming left V 1 base short and J 2 bases short, with 15 bases between. The germline CDR1 and CDR2 sequences are SQVTM and ANQGSEA. This CDR3 contains 15 residues. In nucleotides, the CDR3 is TGCAGCGTTGAAGTAGAAGGGGAGGTCACCTACGAGCAGTACTTC. Translated: CSVEVEGEVTYEQYF.

In nucleotides, the CDR3 is TGCAGTGCTAGTCTCTGGGGGGAGACCCAGTACTTC. Translation gives CSASLWGETQYF. The V call is TRBV20-1, the J call TRBJ2-5; D possibly uses TRBD1 or TRBD2 (5 bases each). Germline V gives CDR1 DFQATT, CDR2 SNEGSKA (reference sequence). The CDR3 runs to 12 residues. The ends were cut back, 3 bases at V and 5 bases at J, with 10 bases in the middle.

This clone appeared a single time. The genes are TRBV19 and TRBJ1-1, with TRBD1 matching over 7 bases. With V trimmed by 3 bases and J by 0 bases, 10 bases remained unmatched. Germline-derived CDR1 and CDR2 are LNHDA and SQIVND (reference sequence). The CDR3 is 17 residues long. As DNA, the CDR3 is TGTGCCAGTAGTATTTGGGGGGACAGTTTATTGAACACTGAAGCTTTCTTT. Protein: CASSIWGDSLLNTEAFF.